What follows describes a single T cell receptor (beta chain). Its antigen is currently unknown. This entry belongs to a study of PD-1 blockade in classical Hodgkin lymphoma. The overall study: A 3 mg/kg intravenous dose of nivolumab was received by patients every 2 weeks.

Whole-study results and caveats: Repertoire differences have undefined causes, possibly disease activity or prior therapy.

Produced via immunoSEQ multiplex PCR; TCRdb's table is partial and in-frame only. Here the sample spans about 61,000 clones, approximately 92% being singletons. In every patient, relapse followed autologous stem cell transplantation, while exposure to brentuximab vedotin differed. The receptor was derived from a human donor with classical Hodgkin lymphoma. Sequences were derived from peripheral blood mononuclear cells (PBMCs), sampled at baseline.

The CDR3 reads CASSQGFEKLFF. CDR3 sequence (DNA): TGTGCCAGTAGTCAAGGTTTTGAAAAACTGTTTTTT. The chain combines TRBV19 with TRBJ1-4, with D unclear. Germline V gene lookup returns CDR1 LNHDA and CDR2 SQIVND (reference sequence). The CDR3 is 12 amino acids. Trimming took off 5 bases at V and 7 bases at J, with 8 bases between the two ends.